This T cell receptor (beta chain) was recorded in a study of blood T cell repertoires in COVID-19. This clone appeared a few times. Method: immunoSEQ multiplex PCR; TCRdb's copy keeps in-frame clones and lacks some. The sample includes about 380,000 clones, around 87% seen only once; the top ten take 1% to 1.5%. Germline CDR1 and CDR2: SGDLS and YYNGEE. The length of the CDR3 is 16 residues. Between the trimmed V and J ends, which lost 0 bases and 0 bases, there was a span of 10 bases. Participants were aged roughly 18 to 100 years from more than 20 US areas. Input material: PBMCs or T cells enriched from blood (not recorded which). The J gene is TRBJ1-3, the V gene TRBV9; tentative D call: TRBD1 (6 bases). This TCR derives from a man aged 25-40 years who had recovered from COVID-19. DNA of the CDR3: TGTGCCAGCAGCGTAGTCCCGGACAGCTCTGGAAACACCATATATTTT. It is translated as CASSVVPDSSGNTIYF.